Listed here is a single T cell receptor (beta chain). Its antigen is as yet unknown. The naive CD8 population came from CD45RO-negative cells selected for CCR7, without terminally differentiated effector memory CD45RA+ cells. Trimming took off 4 bases at V and 0 bases at J, with 12 bases between the two ends. CDR3 length equals 15 residues. Germline lookup yields CDR1 MNHEY and CDR2 SVGAGI. Clones were sequenced by immunoSEQ multiplex PCR, and TCRdb holds only the in-frame ones, with some missing. The data hold about 2.1 million clones, with approximately 92% observed a single time. This sample is part of a study of shared clonotypes between healthy human individuals. Whole-study context: With ages of 18 to 49, the donors were two women and a few men. Each donor contributed plates that comprised three CD4 naive, three CD4 memory, two CD8 naive and one CD8 memory.

Study observations and caveats: In the sorted subsets, rarefaction showed sequencing was incomplete despite large depth.

The sample consisted of naive CD8+ T cells from PBMCs. The rearrangement links TRBV6-5 to TRBJ2-5, with D possibly being TRBD1 (6 bases). This TCR derives from a man younger than 35 in good health. Some clones in this sample may be carry-over from other donors' samples. DNA for the CDR3: TGTGCCAGCAGTTCCACAGGGTTGAACCAAGAGACCCAGTACTTC. This translates into CASSSTGLNQETQYF.